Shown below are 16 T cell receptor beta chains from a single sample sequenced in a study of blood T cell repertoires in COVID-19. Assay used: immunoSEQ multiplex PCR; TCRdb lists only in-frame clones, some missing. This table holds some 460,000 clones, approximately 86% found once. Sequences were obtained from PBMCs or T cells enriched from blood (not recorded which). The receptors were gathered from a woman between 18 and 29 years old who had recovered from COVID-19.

CDR3 DNA sequence: TGTGCCAGTAGCCCTAGACCGCCAGTTCCCACAGATACGCAGTATTTT. Protein sequence: CASSPRPPVPTDTQYF. J is TRBJ2-3 and V is TRBV19; D gene unclear. The length of the CDR3 is 16 residues. V was pared by 6 bases and J by 2 bases, with 18 bases between. Germline-derived CDR1 and CDR2 are LNHDA and SQIVND (reference sequence).

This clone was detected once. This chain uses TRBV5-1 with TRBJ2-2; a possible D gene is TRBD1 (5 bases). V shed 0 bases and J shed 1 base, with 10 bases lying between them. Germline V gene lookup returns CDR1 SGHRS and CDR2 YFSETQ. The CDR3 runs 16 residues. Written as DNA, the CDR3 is TGCGCCAGCAGCTTGGCCGATCAGGGGAACACCGGGGAGCTGTTTTTT. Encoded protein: CASSLADQGNTGELFF.

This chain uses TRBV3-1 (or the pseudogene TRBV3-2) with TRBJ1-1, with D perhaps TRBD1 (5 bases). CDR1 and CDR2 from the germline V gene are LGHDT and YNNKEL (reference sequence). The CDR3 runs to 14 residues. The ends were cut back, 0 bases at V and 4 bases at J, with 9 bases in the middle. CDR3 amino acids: CASSQDWQGTEAFF. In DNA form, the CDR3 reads TGTGCCAGCAGCCAAGATTGGCAGGGCACTGAAGCTTTCTTT.

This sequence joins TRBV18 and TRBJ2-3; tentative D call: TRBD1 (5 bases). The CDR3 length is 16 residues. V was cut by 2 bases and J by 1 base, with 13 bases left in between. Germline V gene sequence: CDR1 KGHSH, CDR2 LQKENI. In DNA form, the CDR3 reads TGTGCCAGCTCACCAGGAAGGGGCGAGGGCACAGATACGCAGTATTTT. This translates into CASSPGRGEGTDTQYF. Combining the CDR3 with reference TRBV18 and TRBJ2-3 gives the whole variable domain NAGVMQNPRHLVRRRGQEARLRCSPMKGHSHVYWYRQLPEEGLKFMVYLQKENIIDESGMPKERFSAEFPKEGPSILRIQQVVRGDSAAYFCASSPGRGEGTDTQYFGPGTRLTVL.

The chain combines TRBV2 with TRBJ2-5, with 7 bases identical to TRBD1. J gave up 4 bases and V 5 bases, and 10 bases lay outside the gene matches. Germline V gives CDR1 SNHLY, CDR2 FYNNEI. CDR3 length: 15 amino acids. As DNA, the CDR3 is TGTGCCAGCAGTCAAGGGGGCGGAAGGGGAGAGACCCAGTACTTC. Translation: CASSQGGGRGETQYF.

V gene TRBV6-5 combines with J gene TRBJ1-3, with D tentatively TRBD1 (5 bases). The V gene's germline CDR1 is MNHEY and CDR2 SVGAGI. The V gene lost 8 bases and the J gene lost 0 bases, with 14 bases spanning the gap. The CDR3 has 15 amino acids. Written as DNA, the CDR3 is TGTGCCAGCTCCCAACGACAGTCCTCTGGAAACACCATATATTTT. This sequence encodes CASSQRQSSGNTIYF.

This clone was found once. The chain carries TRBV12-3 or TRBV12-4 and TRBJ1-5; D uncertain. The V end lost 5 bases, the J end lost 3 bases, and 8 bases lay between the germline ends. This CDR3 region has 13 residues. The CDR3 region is CASSPFVNQPQHF. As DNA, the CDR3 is TGTGCCAGCAGTCCTTTCGTCAATCAGCCCCAGCATTTT.

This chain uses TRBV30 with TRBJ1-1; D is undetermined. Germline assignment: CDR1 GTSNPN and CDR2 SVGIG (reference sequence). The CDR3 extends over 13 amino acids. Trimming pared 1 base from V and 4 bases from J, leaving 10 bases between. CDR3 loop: CAWSESLLTEAFF. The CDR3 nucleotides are TGTGCCTGGAGTGAGTCACTCCTCACTGAAGCTTTCTTT.

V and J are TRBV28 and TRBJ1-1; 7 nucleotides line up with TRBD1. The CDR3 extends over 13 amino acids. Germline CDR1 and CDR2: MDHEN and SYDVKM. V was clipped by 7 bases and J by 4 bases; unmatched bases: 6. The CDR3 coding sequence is TGTGCCAGCAAACTGGACAGGCCCACTGAAGCTTTCTTT. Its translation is CASKLDRPTEAFF.

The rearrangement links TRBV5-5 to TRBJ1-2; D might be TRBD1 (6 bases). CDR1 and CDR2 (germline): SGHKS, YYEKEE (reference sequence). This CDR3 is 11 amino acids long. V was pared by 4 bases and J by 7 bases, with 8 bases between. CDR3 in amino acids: CASSVQGGYTF. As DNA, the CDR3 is TGTGCCAGCAGCGTACAGGGTGGCTACACCTTC.

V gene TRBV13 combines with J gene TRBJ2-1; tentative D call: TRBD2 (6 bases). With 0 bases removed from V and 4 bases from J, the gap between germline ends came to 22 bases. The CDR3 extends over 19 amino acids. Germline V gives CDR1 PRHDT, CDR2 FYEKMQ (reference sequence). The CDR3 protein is CASSLGSFAGSWIYNEQFF. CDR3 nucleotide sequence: TGTGCCAGCAGCTTAGGTTCCTTTGCGGGGAGCTGGATTTACAATGAGCAGTTCTTC.

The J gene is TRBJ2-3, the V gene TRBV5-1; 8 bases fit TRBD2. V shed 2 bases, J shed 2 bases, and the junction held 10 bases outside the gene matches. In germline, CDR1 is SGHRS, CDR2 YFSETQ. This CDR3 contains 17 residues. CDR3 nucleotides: TGCGCCAGCAGCTTTGGGGTAGCGGGGCTACTCACAGATACGCAGTATTTT. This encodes CASSFGVAGLLTDTQYF.

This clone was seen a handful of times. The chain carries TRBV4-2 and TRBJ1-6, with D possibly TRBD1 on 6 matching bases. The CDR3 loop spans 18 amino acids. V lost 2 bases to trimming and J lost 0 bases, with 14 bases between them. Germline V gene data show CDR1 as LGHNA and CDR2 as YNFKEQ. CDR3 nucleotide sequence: TGTGCCAGCAGCCAATCTCTCGACAGGAGCTCCTATAATTCACCCCTCCACTTT. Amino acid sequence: CASSQSLDRSSYNSPLHF.

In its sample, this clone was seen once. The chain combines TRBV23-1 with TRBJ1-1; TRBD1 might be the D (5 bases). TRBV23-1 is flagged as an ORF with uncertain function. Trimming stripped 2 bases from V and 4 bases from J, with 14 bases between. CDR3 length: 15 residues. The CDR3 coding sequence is TGCGCCAGCAGTCAAGAGAGCAGGGAGGGCACTGAAGCTTTCTTT. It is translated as CASSQESREGTEAFF.

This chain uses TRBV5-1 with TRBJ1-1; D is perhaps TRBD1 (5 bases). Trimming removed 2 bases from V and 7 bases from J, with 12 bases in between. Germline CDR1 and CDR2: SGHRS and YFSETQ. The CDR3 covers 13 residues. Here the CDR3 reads CASSLGRGDEAFF. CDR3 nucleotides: TGCGCCAGCAGCTTAGGACGGGGGGATGAAGCTTTCTTT.

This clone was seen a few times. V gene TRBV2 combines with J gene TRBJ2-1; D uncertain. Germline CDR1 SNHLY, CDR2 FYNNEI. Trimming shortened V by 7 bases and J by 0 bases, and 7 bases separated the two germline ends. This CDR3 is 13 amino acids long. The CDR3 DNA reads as TGTGCCAGCATACCGGGCTCCTACAATGAGCAGTTCTTC. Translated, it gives CASIPGSYNEQFF.